Sample share makes the clone carrying this TCR beta chain medium-sized (0.01 to 0.1%). The size of this beta chain means little, since it is a stray read in a library made for alpha chains. This entry comes from a study of spatial heterogeneity in lung cancer. Germline values: CDR1 SGHRS, CDR2 YFSETQ. CDR3 length: 15 amino acids. The ends were cut back, 4 bases at V and 8 bases at J, with 19 bases in the middle. One entry per CDR3 protein, called by TCRdb with MiXCR from the 5' RACE reads. This repertoire shows approximately 11,000 distinct CDR3 sequences, 6.2% found once; its top ten account for 10%. Time point specified: sample taken at primary tumor resection. No cells were sorted before sequencing. The whole RNA sequenced was extracted from tumor, nontumor lung or frozen PBMC. Untreated early-stage non-small cell lung cancer patients, 55 to 85 in total, were the donors.

Sequenced material: normal lung tissue next to the tumor, taken at surgery. This TCR derives from a male donor with early-stage non-small cell lung cancer. The chain couples TRBV5-1 to TRBJ2-1, with a weak D call TRBD2 (5 bases). The CDR3 spells CASSHSGAGEHEQFF. CDR3 bases: TGCGCCAGCAGCCACTCGGGCGCTGGGGAGCATGAGCAGTTCTTC.